What follows are 10 T cell receptor beta chains derived from one specimen sequenced in a study of PD-1 blockade in classical Hodgkin lymphoma. Relapse was seen in all patients after autologous stem cell transplantation, and brentuximab vedotin exposure was variable. Produced via immunoSEQ multiplex PCR; TCRdb's table is partial and in-frame only. Here the sample spans 20,000 to 25,000 clones, roughly two thirds being singletons. The specimen was peripheral blood mononuclear cells (PBMCs), collected at baseline. The receptors shown here come from a human donor with classical Hodgkin lymphoma.

The chain has TRBV30 and TRBJ2-2; D unclear. The CDR3 is 11 amino acids. Trimming removed 4 bases from V and 7 bases from J, with 7 bases in between. CDR1 is GTSNPN and CDR2 is SVGIG in the germline V gene (reference sequence). The DNA of the CDR3 is TGTGCCTGGACCCTGGGCGGGGAGCTGTTTTTT. This gives the protein CAWTLGGELFF.

Relative to its sample, this clone is large. This same CDR3 is encoded by further DNA sequences in the sample. This chain connects TRBV5-1 to TRBJ2-7, with unresolved D. This CDR3 is 11 amino acids long. Trimming stripped 7 bases from V and 0 bases from J, with 5 bases between. CDR1 and CDR2 from the germline V gene are SGHRS and YFSETQ. The CDR3 sequence: CASSYSYEQYF. The DNA for the CDR3 is TGCGCCAGCTCCTACTCCTACGAGCAGTACTTC.

A few counts support this clone. As DNA, the CDR3 is TGTGCCAGCATGAGGTACAGGAACACAGATACGCAGTATTTT. Encoded protein: CASMRYRNTDTQYF. The chain uses TRBV6-4 and TRBJ2-3; D might be TRBD1 (5 bases). Germline V lookup: CDR1 MRHNA, CDR2 SNTAGT. The CDR3 totals 14 residues. Trimming cost V 7 bases and J 2 bases, with 13 bases left between them.

V is TRBV19 and J is TRBJ1-4; D remains ambiguous. Germline-derived CDR1 and CDR2 are LNHDA and SQIVND (reference sequence). The CDR3 has 14 amino acids. Trimming stripped 3 bases from V and 5 bases from J, with 10 bases between. The CDR3 region has the DNA TGTGCCAGTAGTATGAGGTCCGCAAATGAAAAACTGTTTTTT. Translating gives CASSMRSANEKLFF.

The CDR3 sequence is CASSLRRQAEQYF. Written as DNA, the CDR3 is TGTGCCAGCAGTTTAAGGAGACAGGCGGAGCAGTACTTC. The J gene is TRBJ2-7, the V gene TRBV27; possibly TRBD1 for D (6 bases). The CDR3 totals 13 residues. Trimming cost V 2 bases and J 7 bases, with 12 bases left between them. Germline V CDR1 and CDR2: MNHEY, SMNVEV (reference sequence).

The rearrangement uses TRBV19 and TRBJ1-5; TRBD1 might be the D (6 bases). The CDR3 is 16 amino acids. The ends were cut back, 6 bases at V and 3 bases at J, with 18 bases in the middle. Germline loops: CDR1 LNHDA, CDR2 SQIVND (reference sequence). The CDR3, as DNA: TGTGCCAGTAGGTGGTCGGCAGGGGCCTACAATCAGCCCCAGCATTTT. Translating gives CASRWSAGAYNQPQHF.

The chain has TRBV7-2 and TRBJ2-3; tentatively, D is TRBD1 (6 bases). The CDR3 has 14 residues. The ends were cut back, 7 bases at V and 6 bases at J, with 17 bases in the middle. Germline values: CDR1 SGHTA, CDR2 FQGNSA. The CDR3 bases are TGTGCCAGCACCCAAACCACAGGGATGGATACGCAGTATTTT. As protein: CASTQTTGMDTQYF.

To note about this clone: Other DNA variants within this sample encode the same CDR3. This chain joins TRBV15 and TRBJ1-3, with D unclear. The CDR3 is 15 amino acids. With 0 bases removed from V and 4 bases from J, the gap between germline ends came to 10 bases. Germline lookup yields CDR1 LNHNV and CDR2 YYDKDF (reference sequence). CDR3 loop: CATSRDRDPGNTIYF. The DNA for the CDR3 is TGTGCCACCAGCAGAGATCGGGATCCGGGAAACACCATATATTTT.

Concerning this clone: The germline gene is not matched at one end of the junction; a read error may be the cause. The chain couples TRBV7-2 to TRBJ2-7; maybe TRBD2 (7 bases). This CDR3 spans 17 amino acids. From germline, CDR1 is SGHTA and CDR2 FQGNSA. The DNA for the CDR3 is TGCGCCAGCAGCCAAGATCCCCGGGGGGCTGGGGCGGGGGAGCAGTACTTC. This gives the protein CASSQDPRGAGAGEQYF.

The chain uses TRBV2 and TRBJ1-3; weak D call: TRBD1 (5 bases). Germline assignment: CDR1 SNHLY and CDR2 FYNNEI. V was shortened by 0 bases and J by 8 bases, with 17 bases between the two germline ends. The CDR3 spans 16 residues. CDR3 loop: CASSEAWTVKGDTIYF. Here the CDR3 DNA reads TGTGCCAGCAGTGAAGCCTGGACCGTCAAAGGGGACACCATATATTTT.